This TCR beta chain is drawn from a study of OX40 agonist ivuxolimab in advanced cancers. Overall study findings and caveats: Partial responders dosed at 0.1-3.0 mg/kg displayed clonal expansion ranking among the lowest. There were, on average, more expanded clones in CD8+ T cells than in CD4+. Low normalized T-cell clonal expansion was additionally recorded for some nonresponders.

Method: immunoSEQ multiplex PCR; TCRdb's copy keeps in-frame clones and lacks some. The table records fewer than 95,000 clones, 85% of them present only once. Points on this clone: Its antigen remains unidentified.

Trimming removed 1 base at V and 1 base at J, with 8 bases between. Germline V gives CDR1 SGHTA, CDR2 FQGNSA. The CDR3 is 14 amino acids. This receptor was taken from an adult with an advanced solid tumor such as melanoma, head and neck, liver or kidney cancer. The rearrangement joins TRBV7-2 to TRBJ2-7; D gene uncertain. The specimen was CD4+ or CD8+ T cells sorted from blood, collected in a trial of the OX40 agonist ivuxolimab. CDR3 protein: CASSLGAPSYEQYF. CDR3 sequence (DNA): TGTGCCAGCAGCTTAGGGGCGCCATCCTACGAGCAGTACTTC.